This entry features one T cell receptor (beta chain) sequence. What it binds is not known. The data belong to a study of blood T cells in healthy people across ages. Through a sample-barcoded 5' primer and a J-beta primer mix, a second PCR was run for roughly 7 to 11 cycles. TCRdb called the 5' RACE reads again in MiXCR, with one record for every CDR3 protein. The sample shows under 950,000 distinct CDR3 sequences, about 20% of them seen only once. Study results and caveats: Getting older went along with TCR beta diversity per million T cells dropping roughly linearly. When set beside aged donors, long-lived donors presented more naive CD4+ cells and higher diversity.

The sequence was collected from a man aged 65 to 79 in good health. The sample consisted of blood.

In nucleotides, the CDR3 is TGTGCCAGCACCCCCGGGACATTCGCCAAGACCCAGTACTTC. The encoded protein is CASTPGTFAKTQYF. The V and J genes are TRBV5-8 and TRBJ2-1; weak D call: TRBD1 (6 bases). TRBJ2-5 explains the end of the DNA better; the J call may be wrong. Germline CDR1 reads SGHTS; CDR2 reads YDEGEE. The CDR3 spans 14 residues.